The rows below give T cell receptor beta chains drawn from one sample of a study of cytomegalovirus exposure and HLA in healthy donors. Generated by immunoSEQ multiplex PCR, the TCRdb table keeps only in-frame clones and is missing some. The sample contains some 200,000 clones, roughly four fifths of which appear only once. The sequenced sample consisted of PBMCs. These receptors came from a woman between 35 and 50 years old in good health and CMV-seronegative. Both conserved end residues are part of each CDR3. The order of the fields is V gene, CDR3 protein.

V: TRBV5-1; CDR3: CASSLAEGSNEKLFF
V: TRBV14; CDR3: CASSPQYQGTVRVDEQYF
V: TRBV15; CDR3: CATSRDTVTATNEKLFF
V: TRBV19; CDR3: CASTLERGSNSPLHF
V: TRBV30; CDR3: CAWSRDSNQPQHF
V: TRBV4-2; CDR3: CASSYAGDRLHNSPLHF
V: TRBV7-8; CDR3: CASSMGQPNYGYTF
V: TRBV6-5; CDR3: CASSAGPGGNTIYF
V: TRBV6-5; CDR3: CASRAPGVDQPQHF
V: TRBV7-2; CDR3: CASSPLARGRLGEQFF
V: TRBV7-8; CDR3: CASSGYSNTEAFF
V: TRBV7-2; CDR3: CASSLFRDSPLHF
V: TRBV5-1; CDR3: CASTSGANTDGEQFF
V: TRBV7-7; CDR3: CASSLNEGRGTGELFF
V: TRBV4-2; CDR3: CASSLSWTSGATNTGELFF
V: TRBV7-9; CDR3: CSSSLDRDNSPLHF
V: TRBV21-1; CDR3: CASSIPGTGGIQYF
V: TRBV18; CDR3: CASSIEVNTEAFF
V: TRBV12-5; CDR3: CASGLFSRGDQPQHF
V: TRBV7-6; CDR3: CASSYSGEYGYTF
V: TRBV29-1; CDR3: CSVRTWDNEQFF
V: TRBV27; CDR3: CASSLGRGLNEQFF
V: TRBV19; CDR3: CASTPGRGAGYNEQFF
V: TRBV6-1; CDR3: CASSSSGRETQYF
V: TRBV5-1; CDR3: CASRSDMNTEAFF
V: TRBV6-1; CDR3: CASSRGPGGEAFF
V: TRBV30; CDR3: CAWSLGGGREKLFF
V: TRBV5-4; CDR3: CASSFSRTGPHEQYF
V: TRBV19; CDR3: CASTRRTGDKRNTEAFF
V: TRBV9; CDR3: CASSPGGQGLSGYTF
V: TRBV7-8; CDR3: CASKNFAEETQYF
V: TRBV6-1; CDR3: CASSFAGGRGNTIYF